The 17 T cell receptor beta chains listed next were all sequenced from one sample in a study of T cell changes during pregnancy in multiple sclerosis (dated by TCRdb to the late 2010s). Library prep was done by the immunoSEQ multiplex PCR assay. The source is immuneACCESS, and TCRdb retained only in-frame sequences with V and J called. Part of the clones is not carried over; for the studies checked, unresolved V genes explain less than half of this, and the remainder is unexplained. The table for this sample lists 61,000 or so clones; 85% to 95% of them were counted only once. Jointly, the top ten make up approximately 0.34% of the sample. Source: CD4+ T cells from peripheral blood mononuclear cells, taken before pregnancy. The receptor source for this set is a female donor with multiple sclerosis, enrolled in a pregnancy study.

The rearrangement uses TRBV4-2 and TRBJ2-1; 15 bases match TRBD2. The J segment lost 6 bases and the V segment lost 3 bases, leaving 3 bases of the junction unmatched. This CDR3 comprises 16 residues. Germline V lookup: CDR1 LGHNA, CDR2 YNFKEQ. The CDR3 loop is CASSQGLAGGFNEQFF. The CDR3, as DNA: TGTGCCAGCAGCCAGGGACTAGCGGGAGGCTTCAATGAGCAGTTCTTC.

This rearrangement joins TRBV4-1 to TRBJ1-2; 9 positions match TRBD1. The CDR3 extends over 17 amino acids. After removal of 0 bases from V and 7 bases from J, the junction contained 12 bases not matched to a gene. The germline gives CDR1 MGHRA, CDR2 YSYEKL. The CDR3, as DNA: TGCGCCAGCAGCCAAGAGGAGCGAGTAACAGGGGGCTTTGGCTACACCTTC. This codes for CASSQEERVTGGFGYTF.

The chain joins TRBV19 to TRBJ1-3, with TRBD1 matching 10 bases. The CDR3 is 14 amino acids. V was clipped by 7 bases and J by 4 bases; unmatched bases: 4. Germline V gene lookup returns CDR1 LNHDA and CDR2 SQIVND (reference sequence). CDR3 loop: CASTPGQGGNTIYF. The CDR3 DNA sequence: TGTGCCAGTACCCCGGGACAGGGGGGAAACACCATATATTTT.

V is TRBV6-1 and J is TRBJ2-7, with 10 bases that match TRBD2. The J segment lost 6 bases and the V segment lost 5 bases, leaving 10 bases of the junction unmatched. This CDR3 is 15 amino acids long. The germline V gene has CDR1 MNHNS and CDR2 SASEGT. The chain's CDR3 is CASSLKSGRAVEQYF. The CDR3 DNA sequence: TGTGCCAGCAGTCTAAAAAGCGGGAGGGCCGTCGAGCAGTACTTC.

The chain couples TRBV20-1 to TRBJ2-3; the D gene is possibly TRBD2 (6 bases). This CDR3 contains 11 residues. V was pared by 6 bases and J by 7 bases, with 11 bases between. Germline V gene sequence: CDR1 DFQATT, CDR2 SNEGSKA (reference sequence). CDR3 amino acids: CSAPGVNTQYF. The CDR3 coding sequence is TGCAGTGCCCCGGGAGTAAATACGCAGTATTTT.

The chain links TRBV30 to TRBJ1-2; possible D gene TRBD1, 5 bases. Germline lookup yields CDR1 GTSNPN and CDR2 SVGIG (reference sequence). The length of the CDR3 is 14 residues. V was pared by 7 bases and J by 7 bases, with 22 bases between. CDR3 sequence: CAYFRGREEGGYTF. The CDR3 coding sequence is TGTGCCTATTTTCGAGGCAGGGAGGAGGGTGGCTACACCTTC.

The chain carries TRBV10-3 and TRBJ1-3, with D perhaps matching TRBD1 (5 bases). The CDR3 covers 16 residues. Germline values: CDR1 ENHRY, CDR2 SYGVKD. Between the trimmed V and J ends, which lost 3 bases and 0 bases, there was a span of 12 bases. The CDR3 coding sequence is TGTGCCATCAGTGACCCGACAGACATCTCTGGAAACACCATATATTTT. It codes for CAISDPTDISGNTIYF.

The chain carries TRBV6-1 and TRBJ1-4; D perhaps matches TRBD1 (5 bases). V was shortened by 1 base and J by 10 bases, with 16 bases between the two germline ends. Germline V gives CDR1 MNHNS, CDR2 SASEGT. CDR3 length equals 15 residues. The CDR3 sequence: CASSEVARVNGKLFF. CDR3 DNA sequence: TGTGCCAGCAGTGAAGTCGCCAGGGTAAACGGAAAACTGTTTTTT.

This clone occurred a few times. The chain joins TRBV28 to TRBJ1-1; no firm D call. The CDR3 is 12 residues long. CDR1 is MDHEN, CDR2 SYDVKM, per germline. Trimming removed 5 bases from V and 4 bases from J, with 8 bases in between. CDR3 in DNA: TGTGCCAGCAGTAATCCTAGCACTGAAGCTTTCTTT. As protein: CASSNPSTEAFF.

The V gene is TRBV5-1, the J gene TRBJ1-1; 9 bases agree with TRBD1. Germline V CDR1 and CDR2: SGHRS, YFSETQ. CDR3 length: 18 amino acids. The junction had 12 bases not matched to a gene; V was cut back by 0 bases and J by 3 bases. The CDR3 reads CASSLVGQGLGGDTEAFF. The CDR3 coding sequence is TGCGCCAGCAGCTTGGTTGGACAGGGGCTTGGAGGGGACACTGAAGCTTTCTTT.

This sequence joins TRBV7-2 and TRBJ2-1, with 9 bases fitting TRBD2. CDR1 is SGHTA and CDR2 is FQGNSA in the germline V gene. V trimming: 4 bases; J trimming: 7 bases; junction bases outside the gene matches: 17. This CDR3 comprises 18 residues. The CDR3 loop is CASSSSAPASGIGNEQFF. In DNA form, the CDR3 reads TGTGCCAGCAGCTCCAGCGCCCCGGCTAGCGGGATTGGGAATGAGCAGTTCTTC.

V is TRBV6-6 and J is TRBJ1-1; no clear D gene. The CDR3 has 12 residues. Looked up from germline, CDR1 is MNHNY and CDR2 is SVGAGI (reference sequence). Trimming cost V 6 bases and J 7 bases, with 12 bases left between them. The CDR3 region is CASRILRNEAFF. CDR3 coding DNA: TGTGCCAGCAGGATCCTCAGGAATGAAGCTTTCTTT.

This chain uses TRBV4-1 with TRBJ2-1; 8 bases are shared with TRBD2. Trimming at V came to 2 bases and at J to 8 bases, leaving 14 bases not matched to a gene. The CDR3 loop spans 17 amino acids. CDR1 is MGHRA and CDR2 is YSYEKL in the germline V gene. The CDR3 sequence: CASSQPTGLDLVDEQFF. The CDR3 DNA reads TGCGCCAGCAGCCAACCGACGGGACTAGACTTAGTGGATGAGCAGTTCTTC.

V and J are TRBV18 and TRBJ1-1; possibly TRBD1 for D (6 bases). The CDR3 has 16 amino acids. V was shortened by 3 bases and J by 1 base, with 15 bases between the two germline ends. The germline gives CDR1 KGHSH, CDR2 LQKENI. Here the CDR3 DNA reads TGTGCCAGCTCACCTCCGACAGGTAGAAAGAACACTGAAGCTTTCTTT. It encodes CASSPPTGRKNTEAFF.

The gene calls are TRBV5-4 and TRBJ2-1; 9 bases map to TRBD2. Germline V CDR1 and CDR2: SGHNT, YYREEE (reference sequence). This CDR3 region has 18 residues. The J segment lost 3 bases and the V segment lost 0 bases, leaving 10 bases of the junction unmatched. The CDR3 DNA reads as TGTGCCAGCAGCTTGGCAAAGGGGGCTAGCGGGATCTACAATGAGCAGTTCTTC. Protein sequence: CASSLAKGASGIYNEQFF. The whole variable domain, filled in from reference TRBV5-4 and TRBJ2-1, reads ETGVTQSPTHLIKTRGQQVTLRCSSQSGHNTVSWYQQALGQGPQFIFQYYREEENGRGNFPPRFSGLQFPNYSSELNVNALELDDSALYLCASSLAKGASGIYNEQFFGPGTRLTVL.

The V and J genes are TRBV6-4 and TRBJ2-1; a weak D match, TRBD2 (6 bases). V was trimmed by 2 bases and J by 15 bases, leaving 20 bases between them. The CDR3 consists of 14 residues. Looked up from germline, CDR1 is MRHNA and CDR2 is SNTAGT. CDR3 sequence: CASSDEHNIGTPFF. CDR3 DNA sequence: TGTGCCAGCAGTGACGAACATAATATTGGGACTCCGTTCTTC.

This clone was counted between two and nine times. The rearrangement joins TRBV6-1 to TRBJ2-5; no definite D call. The germline V and J ends were trimmed by 1 base and 9 bases, with 12 bases remaining between them. Germline V gene sequence: CDR1 MNHNS, CDR2 SASEGT. The CDR3 length is 13 residues. CDR3 loop: CASSEDWPAAQYF. Here the CDR3 DNA reads TGTGCCAGCAGTGAAGATTGGCCGGCGGCCCAGTACTTC.